The clone carrying this T cell receptor (beta chain) was detected a few times. Its specificity is unknown. Trimming took 0 bases from V and 3 from J, leaving 9 bases between them. Germline CDR1 reads SGHVS; CDR2 reads FQNEAQ. CDR3 length equals 14 residues. It was cDNA, reverse transcribed from extracted RNA, that served as the sequencing template. Clones were read by immunoSEQ multiplex PCR, and TCRdb kept only the in-frame ones, dropping some. The sample shows roughly 110,000 clones, approximately 54% of them seen only once. The treatment here: oral pan-JAK inhibitor, 5-10 mg twice daily. Alopecia areata patients had lesional scalp punch biopsies and peripheral blood taken from them. This sample is part of a study of CD8+ T cells in alopecia areata. At the level of the study: Those treated were given oral tofacitinib at 5 to 10 mg twice daily. Tofacitinib ran 6 to 18 months, followed by 6 months off drug.

Study-wide results and limits: How baseline CD8+ expansion relates to response remains uncertain (there was one nonresponder).

V and J are TRBV7-8 and TRBJ2-7; no reliable D call. The source was CD8+ T cells sorted from blood, collected at week 24, from a patient treated with tofacitinib. The receptor comes from a human donor with alopecia areata. CDR3 sequence reads: CASSLALNDYEQYF. The CDR3 DNA follows: TGTGCCAGCAGCTTAGCGCTGAATGACTACGAGCAGTACTTC.